This entry describes one T cell receptor (beta chain). The antigen it binds to is not known. Base qualities are missing; no much larger clone stands one base away. CDR3 length: 12 amino acids, cysteine to phenylalanine. Solely the CDR3 DNA is kept, with 36 bases framed from the first base. For this chain, trimming is 4 bases at the V end and 5 bases at the J end, and the number of junction bases without a gene match is 1. The germline V gene specifies ENHRY as CDR1 and SYGVKD as CDR2. The donors were healthy, HIV-negative adults with no recently reported acute infections or vaccinations. All donors were Caucasian adults living in Nashville, Tennessee, USA. CD4+ T cells were enriched by magnetic negative selection; naive cells were then positively selected on CD45RA, and the negative fraction formed the memory subset. After blood collection by leukapheresis, PBMCs were isolated using Ficoll-Histopaque density gradient centrifugation and then cryopreserved in the vapor phase of liquid nitrogen. Analytical flow cytometry was used to check the purity and quantity of every magnetically sorted T cell population. Genomic DNA was isolated from each sorted fraction and quantified by UV absorbance on a Nanodrop 2000c.

These data are taken from a study of shared clonotypes between healthy human individuals (dated by TCRdb to about 2020). A note on the overall study: The cohort comprised a couple of women and a few men aged 18 to 49 years. For each donor, three plates each were used for CD4 naive and CD4 memory, two plates were used for CD8 naive, and one plate was used for CD8 memory. Each donor's leukapheresis produced roughly between about 0.8 and 10 billion PBMCs. To estimate repertoire size and how much clonotypes are shared between individuals, the study performed deep sequencing of blood TCR repertoires from 4 to 6 healthy adults. Different laboratories and diverse techniques were used to prepare libraries and sequence TCR repertoires, to increase sequencing depth and limit assay-specific biases.

Using the deep immunoSEQ assay, multiplex PCR amplified TCR CDR3 regions from genomic DNA. Extracted genomic DNA from each cell subset was spread evenly across all wells of several immunoSEQ 96-well plates, with each plate serving as a replicate. Each replicate PCR for sorted subsets received roughly 0.2 ug genomic DNA, equal to roughly 30,000 T cell genomes. Purified libraries were measured with a Qubit 3.0 fluorometer, size-checked on a Bioanalyzer 2100, and measured again with the KAPA Library Quantification kit. Every immunoSEQ 96-well plate was sequenced on a separate single-read 150-cycle Illumina NextSeq 550 flow cell. Under the source paper's analysis protocol: Because only junctional sequences without quality scores were contained in the immunoSEQ output, filtering matching that applied to full-length reads could not be performed. To assign V/J genes and CDR3, sequences were annotated using PyIR, a Python wrapper for IgBLAST v1.9, with IMGT germline references. Reads were removed for weak V/J assignments (E-value above 1e-6), missing CDR3, stop codons, out-of-frame junctions, or ambiguous translated residues. V3J clonotypes were defined as sequences sharing an identical inferred V gene, J gene, and CDR3 amino acid sequence. Percentage overlap between repertoires was computed as shared unique clonotypes divided by the size of the smaller repertoire. Repertoire richness was assessed with RTK rarefaction, the Chao1 estimator, and Recon v2.1 estimates of unobserved clonotypes. OLGA was used to compute generation probabilities for all TCRbeta clonotypes that the gDNA method yielded from a few donors. Drawn from immuneACCESS, this table holds only the in-frame rearrangements with V and J called that TCRdb kept. Clones are partly lost; checked studies trace under half to an unresolved V gene and leave the rest unexplained. The D gene and trimming were derived from the DNA, and the V and J assignments and clone size from that table. In all, the sample holds over 850,000 clones, and approximately 80% of those were seen once. The top ten clonotypes cover 0.55% to 0.7% of the sample.

The full study reports these points: Higher generation probabilities were observed for clonotypes shared by all four sorted-subset donors than for non-shared clonotypes. Roughly 5% of naive CD4, 3.5% of naive CD8, around 2.3% of memory CD4, and 0.35% to 0.5% of memory CD8 clonotypes were shared across a handful of donors. Pairwise subsampling indicated that sequencing depth was expected to affect the degree of clonotype sharing among donors. Larger estimated clonotype richness was generally found for naive subsets than for memory subsets. The genetic and exposure-history diversity represented was limited by the small number of donors. Sampling was limited to blood, and TCR repertoires in tissue likely differ from TCR repertoires in blood. Incomplete sequencing was indicated by rarefaction of sorted-subset datasets, despite the large sequencing depth.

Recombination joined TRBV10-3 with TRBJ2-5, and TRBD2 matches 7 of the central bases. The TCR comes from a man aged 18 to 35 in good health. Some clones in this sample may be carry-over from other donors' samples. Sample: memory CD4+ T cells from PBMCs. The cell subset or site label of this sample denotes: CD45RA-negative fraction. The nucleotide sequence is given as TGTGCCATCAGTGGGGAGGGGGAGACCCAGTACTTC. This codes for CAISGEGETQYF.